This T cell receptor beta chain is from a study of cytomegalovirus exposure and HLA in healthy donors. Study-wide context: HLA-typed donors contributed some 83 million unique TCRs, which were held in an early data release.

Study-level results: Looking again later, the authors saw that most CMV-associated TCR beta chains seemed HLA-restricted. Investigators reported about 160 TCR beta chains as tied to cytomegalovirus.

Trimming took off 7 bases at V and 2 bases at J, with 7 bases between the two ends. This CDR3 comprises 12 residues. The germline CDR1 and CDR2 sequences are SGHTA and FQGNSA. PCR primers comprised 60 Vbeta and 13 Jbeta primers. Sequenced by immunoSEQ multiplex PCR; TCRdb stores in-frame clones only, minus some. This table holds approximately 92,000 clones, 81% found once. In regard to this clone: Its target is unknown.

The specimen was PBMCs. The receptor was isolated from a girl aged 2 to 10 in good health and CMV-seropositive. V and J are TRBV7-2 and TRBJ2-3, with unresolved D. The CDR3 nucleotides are TGTGCCAGCACAAGCAACACAGATACGCAGTATTTT. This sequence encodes CASTSNTDTQYF.